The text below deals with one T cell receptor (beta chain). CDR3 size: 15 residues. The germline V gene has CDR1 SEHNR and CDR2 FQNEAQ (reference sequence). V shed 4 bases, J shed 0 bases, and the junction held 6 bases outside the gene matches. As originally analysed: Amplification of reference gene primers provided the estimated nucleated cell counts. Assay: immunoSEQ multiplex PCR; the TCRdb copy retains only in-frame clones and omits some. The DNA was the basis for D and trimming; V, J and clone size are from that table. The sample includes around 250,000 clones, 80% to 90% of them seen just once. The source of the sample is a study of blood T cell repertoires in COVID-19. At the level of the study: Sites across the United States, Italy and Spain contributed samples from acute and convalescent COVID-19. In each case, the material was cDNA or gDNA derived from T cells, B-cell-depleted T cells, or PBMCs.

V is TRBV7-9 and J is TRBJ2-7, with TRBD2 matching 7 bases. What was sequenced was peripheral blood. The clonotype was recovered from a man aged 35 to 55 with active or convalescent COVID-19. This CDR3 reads CASSSPGGTSYEQYF. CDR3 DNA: TGTGCCAGCAGCTCGCCCGGGGGGACCTCCTACGAGCAGTACTTC. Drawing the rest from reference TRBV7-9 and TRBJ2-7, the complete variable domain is DTGVSQNPRHKITKRGQNVTFRCDPISEHNRLYWYRQTLGQGPEFLTYFQNEAQLEKSRLLSDRFSAERPKGSFSTLEIQRTEQGDSAMYLCASSSPGGTSYEQYFGPGTRLTVT.